Reported below is one TCR beta chain. Antigen specificity is unknown. The V gene's germline CDR1 is SGHNT and CDR2 YYREEE (reference sequence). CDR3 length: 17 residues. Trimming cost V 4 bases and J 2 bases; bases outside gene matches: 14. The sample's time point: week 23, last vaccination. Doses consisted of 300 ug of mutant IDH1 20-mer peptide each, paired with topical imiquimod. This record comes from a study of a mutant IDH1 vaccine in newly diagnosed glioma. Study background: Patients received eight vaccinations in weeks 1, 3, 5, 7, 11, 15, 19, 23. Radiotherapy alone preceded vaccination by 4-6 weeks; alternatively, vaccination started with temozolomide cycles. Patients under treatment included around 60% males and 37.5% females and had a mean age of around 43 years.

Clones were read by immunoSEQ multiplex PCR, and TCRdb kept only the in-frame ones, dropping some. Of 70,000 to 95,000 clones in the sample, approximately 85% were seen once. The rearrangement links TRBV5-4 to TRBJ2-5; 7 bases line up with TRBD2. Sequencing was performed on PBMCs, taken from a glioma patient whose treatment included an IDH1 peptide vaccine. This TCR derives from a woman between 50 and 59 years old with glioma. The CDR3 nucleotides are TGTGCCAGCAGCGGGGGGGTCGGGACTACCGTGCAAGAGACCCAGTACTTC. Its protein is CASSGGVGTTVQETQYF.